The 18 T cell receptor beta chains below come from one sample, sequenced in a study of beta chain features in type 1 diabetes. Every isolated RNA sample was fully reverse transcribed, so sequencing captured expressed TCRB transcripts. Method: immunoSEQ multiplex PCR; TCRdb's copy keeps in-frame clones and lacks some. The data show roughly 400,000 clones, roughly 14% seen once. Sequencing input: naive CD4+ T cells from blood. These receptors came from a man younger than 45 in good health.

This clone was observed a few times. V gene TRBV27 combines with J gene TRBJ1-2, with a possible D match to TRBD1 (5 bases). V lost 1 base to trimming and J lost 8 bases, with 11 bases between them. The CDR3 is made up of 13 amino acids. The V gene's germline CDR1 is MNHEY and CDR2 SMNVEV (reference sequence). CDR3 loop: CASSLYRGDGYTF. The CDR3 coding sequence is TGTGCCAGCAGTTTATATAGAGGGGACGGCTACACCTTC.

The chain employs TRBV25-1 and TRBJ2-1; D uncertain. Trimming left V 3 bases short and J 8 bases short, with 17 bases between. Looked up from germline, CDR1 is MGHDK and CDR2 is SYGVNS. The CDR3 extends over 15 amino acids. This CDR3 is CASSEGLPGYDEQFF. Here the CDR3 DNA reads TGTGCCAGCAGTGAGGGTCTACCAGGTTATGATGAGCAGTTCTTC.

Turning to this clone: The sample has other DNA sequences that encode this CDR3 too. The chain couples TRBV7-2 to TRBJ1-5; no clear D. V dropped 1 base and J dropped 5 bases, with 6 bases sitting between them. Looked up from germline, CDR1 is SGHTA and CDR2 is FQGNSA. This CDR3 comprises 13 residues. CDR3 protein: CASSLDRDQPQHF. CDR3 coding DNA: TGTGCCAGCAGCTTAGACAGAGATCAGCCCCAGCATTTT.

In nucleotides, the CDR3 is TGTGCCAGTATCTCGGACTCCTATAATTCACCCCTCCACTTT. Translated, it gives CASISDSYNSPLHF. The V call is TRBV19, the J call TRBJ1-6; no clear D. The CDR3 covers 14 residues. The V end lost 7 bases, the J end lost 0 bases, and 7 bases lay between the germline ends. Germline V CDR1 and CDR2: LNHDA, SQIVND (reference sequence).

The chain has TRBV28 and TRBJ2-5; 10 nucleotides match TRBD1. The CDR3 is 16 amino acids. V dropped 7 bases and J dropped 5; count of bases not matched to a gene: 13. In germline, CDR1 is MDHEN, CDR2 SYDVKM. CDR3 protein: CASTQAGTGARETQYF. The CDR3 DNA is TGTGCCAGCACCCAAGCCGGGACAGGGGCCCGGGAGACCCAGTACTTC.

The CDR3 spells CASSPFPMGGNIQYF. In DNA, the CDR3 is TGTGCCAGCAGCCCCTTCCCTATGGGGGGAAACATTCAGTACTTC. This chain uses TRBV9 with TRBJ2-4, with D possibly being TRBD2 (6 bases). The germline CDR1 and CDR2 sequences are SGDLS and YYNGEE. CDR3 size: 15 residues. Trimming pared 4 bases from V and 6 bases from J, leaving 17 bases between.

The chain employs TRBV6-1 and TRBJ1-1; D possibly corresponds to TRBD1 (6 bases). This CDR3 comprises 12 residues. Trimming cost V 7 bases and J 9 bases, with 15 bases left between them. Looked up from germline, CDR1 is MNHNS and CDR2 is SASEGT. CDR3 DNA: TGTGCCAGCACCCGGGACAAGTCAAAAGCTTTCTTT. Its protein is CASTRDKSKAFF.

A few counts support this clone. The chain uses TRBV10-1 and TRBJ1-6, with D maybe TRBD1 (5 bases). There are 14 residues in the CDR3. The germline V and J ends were trimmed by 5 bases and 9 bases, with 14 bases remaining between them. The germline V gene encodes CDR1 WNHNN and CDR2 SYGVQD (reference sequence). The chain's CDR3 is CASSPGTDLSPLHF. The CDR3 nucleotides read TGCGCCAGCAGTCCCGGGACGGATCTTTCACCCCTCCACTTT.

The rearrangement uses TRBV7-8 and TRBJ2-1, with no clear D. Germline CDR1 and CDR2: SGHVS and FQNEAQ. CDR3 length: 14 residues. V was shortened by 1 base and J by 5 bases, with 9 bases between the two germline ends. CDR3 nucleotide sequence: TGTGCCAGCAGCTTAGGAGGACCCCACAATGAGCAGTTCTTC. This gives the protein CASSLGGPHNEQFF.

The chain employs TRBV29-1 and TRBJ1-2; D gene uncertain. Germline V gives CDR1 SQVTM, CDR2 ANQGSEA. This CDR3 is built from 10 residues. Trimming stripped 4 bases from V and 4 bases from J, with 4 bases between. CDR3 sequence: CSVGTYGYTF. DNA for the CDR3: TGCAGCGTTGGCACCTATGGCTACACCTTC.

This clone was found a few times. The chain couples TRBV6-5 to TRBJ2-7; D assignment may be TRBD1 or TRBD2 (5 bases each). V was pared by 5 bases and J by 2 bases, with 16 bases between. The germline V gene has CDR1 MNHEY and CDR2 SVGAGI. The CDR3 runs 15 residues. CDR3 in DNA: TGTGCCAGCAGTCACCGGGACCGTCTCACCTACGAGCAGTACTTC. Translated: CASSHRDRLTYEQYF.

This clone was observed a handful of times. The chain uses TRBV15 and TRBJ2-1; D ambiguous. The CDR3 has 15 amino acids. Per germline, CDR1 LNHNV and CDR2 YYDKDF (reference sequence). V lost 6 bases, J lost 0 bases, and 12 bases lay in between. Written as DNA, the CDR3 is TGTGCCACCAGGAAAGCGCGCGGCTCCTACAATGAGCAGTTCTTC. Translated: CATRKARGSYNEQFF.

This clone showed up just a few times. This chain joins TRBV29-1 and TRBJ1-1; D not resolved. Germline CDR1 reads SQVTM; CDR2 reads ANQGSEA. Trimming removed 7 bases from V and 1 base from J, with 16 bases in between. The CDR3 length is 14 residues. The CDR3 DNA follows: TGCAGCGCAAATTTAGGTGGAGCGAACACTGAAGCTTTCTTT. Amino acid sequence: CSANLGGANTEAFF.

This clone appeared a few times. The V gene is TRBV7-6, the J gene TRBJ2-1, with a possible D match to TRBD1 (5 bases). V lost 1 base, J lost 4 bases, and 14 bases lay in between. The CDR3 loop spans 16 amino acids. The germline V gene encodes CDR1 SGHVS and CDR2 FNYEAQ. CDR3 bases: TGTGCCAGCAGCTTAGTCTCAGGACAACGGTACAATGAGCAGTTCTTC. Its protein product is CASSLVSGQRYNEQFF.

In this sample, this clone turned up a few times. The chain links TRBV30 to TRBJ2-7, with 8 bases fitting TRBD2. The germline CDR1 and CDR2 sequences are GTSNPN and SVGIG (reference sequence). The CDR3 spans 13 residues. With 2 bases clipped from V and 7 bases from J, the junction kept 7 bases outside the gene matches. The CDR3 DNA is TGTGCCTGGAGTCAAAGCGGGAGTCTAGAGCAGTACGTC. Its protein is CAWSQSGSLEQYV.

This rearrangement joins TRBV30 to TRBJ2-5; D unresolved. Germline lookup yields CDR1 GTSNPN and CDR2 SVGIG (reference sequence). CDR3 size: 12 residues. V was cut by 3 bases and J by 1 base, with 6 bases left in between. CDR3 protein: CAWSHSQETQYF. CDR3 nucleotides: TGTGCCTGGAGCCACAGCCAAGAGACCCAGTACTTC. The full variable domain, its missing parts supplied by reference TRBV30 and TRBJ2-5, is SQTIHQWPATLVQPVGSPLSLECTVEGTSNPNLYWYRQAAGRGLQLLFYSVGIGQISSEVPQNLSASRPQDRQFILSSKKLLLSDSGFYLCAWSHSQETQYFGPGTRLLVL.

This clone was seen a handful of times. This rearrangement joins TRBV19 to TRBJ2-4; 13 bases match TRBD2. The CDR3 contains 14 residues. Germline V CDR1 and CDR2: LNHDA, SQIVND (reference sequence). With 4 bases clipped from V and 8 bases from J, the junction kept 2 bases outside the gene matches. CDR3 coding DNA: TGTGCCAGTAGTAGGACTAGCGGGAGAGACATTCAGTACTTC. Encoded protein: CASSRTSGRDIQYF.

V is TRBV7-9 and J is TRBJ1-6, with 7 positions matching TRBD1. This CDR3 is built from 14 residues. Trimming took 4 bases from V and 7 from J; bases not matched to a gene: 4. Germline V gene data show CDR1 as SEHNR and CDR2 as FQNEAQ (reference sequence). The CDR3 is CASSSGTANSPLHF. CDR3 nucleotides: TGTGCCAGCAGCTCTGGGACAGCAAATTCACCCCTCCACTTT.